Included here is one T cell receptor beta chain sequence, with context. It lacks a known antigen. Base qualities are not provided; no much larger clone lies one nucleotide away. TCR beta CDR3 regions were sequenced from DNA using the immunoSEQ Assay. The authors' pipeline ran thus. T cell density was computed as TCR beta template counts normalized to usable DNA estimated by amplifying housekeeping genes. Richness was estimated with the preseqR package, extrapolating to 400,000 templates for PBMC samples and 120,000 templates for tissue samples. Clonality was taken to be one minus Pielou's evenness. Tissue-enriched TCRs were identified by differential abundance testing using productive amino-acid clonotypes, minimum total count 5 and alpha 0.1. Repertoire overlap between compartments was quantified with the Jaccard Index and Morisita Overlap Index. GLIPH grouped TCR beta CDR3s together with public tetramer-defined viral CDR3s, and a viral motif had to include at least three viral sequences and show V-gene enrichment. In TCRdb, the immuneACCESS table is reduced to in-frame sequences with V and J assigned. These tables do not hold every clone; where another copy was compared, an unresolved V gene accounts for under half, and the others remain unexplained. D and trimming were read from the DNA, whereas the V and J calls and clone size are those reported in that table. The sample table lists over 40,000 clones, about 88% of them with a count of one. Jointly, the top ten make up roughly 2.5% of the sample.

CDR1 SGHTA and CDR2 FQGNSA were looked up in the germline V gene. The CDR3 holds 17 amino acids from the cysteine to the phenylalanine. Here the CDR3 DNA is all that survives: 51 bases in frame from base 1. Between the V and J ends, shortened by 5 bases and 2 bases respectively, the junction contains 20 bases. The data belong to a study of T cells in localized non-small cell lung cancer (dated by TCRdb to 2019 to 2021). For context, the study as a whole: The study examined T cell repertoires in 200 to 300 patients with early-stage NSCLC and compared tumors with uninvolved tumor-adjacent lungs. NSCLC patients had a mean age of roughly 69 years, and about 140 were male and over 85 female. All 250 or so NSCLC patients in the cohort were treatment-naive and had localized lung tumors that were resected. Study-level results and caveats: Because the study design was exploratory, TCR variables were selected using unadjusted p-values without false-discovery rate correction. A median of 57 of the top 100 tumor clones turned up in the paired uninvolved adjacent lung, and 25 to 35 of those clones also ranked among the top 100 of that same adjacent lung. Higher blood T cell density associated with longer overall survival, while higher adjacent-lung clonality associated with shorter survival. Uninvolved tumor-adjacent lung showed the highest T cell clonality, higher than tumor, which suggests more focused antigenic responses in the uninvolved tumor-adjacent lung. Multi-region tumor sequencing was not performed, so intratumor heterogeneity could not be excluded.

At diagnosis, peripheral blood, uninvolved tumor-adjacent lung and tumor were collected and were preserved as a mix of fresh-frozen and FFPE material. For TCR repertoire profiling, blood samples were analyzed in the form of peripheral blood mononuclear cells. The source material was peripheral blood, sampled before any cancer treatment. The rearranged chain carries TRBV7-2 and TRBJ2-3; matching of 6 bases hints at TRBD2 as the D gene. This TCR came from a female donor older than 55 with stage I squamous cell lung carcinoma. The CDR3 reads CASSRRGAQRLTDTQYF. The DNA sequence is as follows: TGTGCCAGCAGCCGGAGGGGCGCCCAGCGGCTCACAGATACGCAGTATTTT.